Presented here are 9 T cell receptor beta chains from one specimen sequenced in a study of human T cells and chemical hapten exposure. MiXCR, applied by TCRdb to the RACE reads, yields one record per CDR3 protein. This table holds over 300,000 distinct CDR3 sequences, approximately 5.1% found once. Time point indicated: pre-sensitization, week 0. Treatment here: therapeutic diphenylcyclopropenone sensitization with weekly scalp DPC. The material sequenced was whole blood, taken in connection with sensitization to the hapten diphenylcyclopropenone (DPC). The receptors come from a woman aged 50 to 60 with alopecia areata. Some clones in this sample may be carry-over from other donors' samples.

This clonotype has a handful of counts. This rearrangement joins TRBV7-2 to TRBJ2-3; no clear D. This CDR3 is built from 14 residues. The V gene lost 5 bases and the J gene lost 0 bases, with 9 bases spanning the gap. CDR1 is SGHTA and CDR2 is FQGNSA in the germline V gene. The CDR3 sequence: CASSPYASTDTQYF. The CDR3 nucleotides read TGTGCCAGCAGCCCTTACGCTAGCACAGATACGCAGTATTTT.

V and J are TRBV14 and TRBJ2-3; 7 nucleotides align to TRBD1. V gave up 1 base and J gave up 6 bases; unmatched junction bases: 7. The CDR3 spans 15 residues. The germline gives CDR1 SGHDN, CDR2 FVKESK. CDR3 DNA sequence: TGTGCCAGCAGCCAAGTAAACAGGGGCTCGGATACGCAGTATTTT. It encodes CASSQVNRGSDTQYF.

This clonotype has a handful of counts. CDR3 loop: CSASGGIGNEQFF. The CDR3 coding sequence is TGCAGCGCGAGCGGGGGAATCGGGAATGAGCAGTTCTTC. This chain uses TRBV29-1 with TRBJ2-1; 8 nucleotides agree with TRBD2. Germline assignment: CDR1 SQVTM and CDR2 ANQGSEA. The CDR3 contains 13 residues. The V gene end was trimmed by 7 bases and the J gene end by 7 bases; junction bases not matched to a gene: 9.

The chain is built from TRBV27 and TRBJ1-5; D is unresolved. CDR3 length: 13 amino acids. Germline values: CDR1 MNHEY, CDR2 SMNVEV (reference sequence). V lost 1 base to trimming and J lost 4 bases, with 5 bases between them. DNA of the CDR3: TGTGCCAGCAGTTTATACCCTAATCAGCCCCAGCATTTT. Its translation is CASSLYPNQPQHF.

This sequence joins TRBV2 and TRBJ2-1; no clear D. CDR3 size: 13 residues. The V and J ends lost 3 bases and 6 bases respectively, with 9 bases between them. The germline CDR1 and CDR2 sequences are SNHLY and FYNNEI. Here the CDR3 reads CASSDTVRNEQFF. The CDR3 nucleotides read TGTGCCAGCAGTGATACGGTCCGCAATGAGCAGTTCTTC.

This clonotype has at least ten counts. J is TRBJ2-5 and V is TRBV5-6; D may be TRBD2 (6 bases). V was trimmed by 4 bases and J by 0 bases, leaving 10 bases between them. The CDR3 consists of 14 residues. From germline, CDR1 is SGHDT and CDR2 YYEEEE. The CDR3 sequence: CASSDGTYQETQYF. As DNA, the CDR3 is TGTGCCAGCAGCGACGGGACTTACCAAGAGACCCAGTACTTC.

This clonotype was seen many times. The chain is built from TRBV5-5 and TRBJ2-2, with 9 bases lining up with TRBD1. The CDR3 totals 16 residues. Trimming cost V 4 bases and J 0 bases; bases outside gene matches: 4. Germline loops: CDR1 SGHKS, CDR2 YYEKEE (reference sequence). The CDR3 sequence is CASSRGQGPNTGELFF. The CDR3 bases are TGTGCCAGCAGCCGAGGACAGGGGCCGAACACCGGGGAGCTGTTTTTT.

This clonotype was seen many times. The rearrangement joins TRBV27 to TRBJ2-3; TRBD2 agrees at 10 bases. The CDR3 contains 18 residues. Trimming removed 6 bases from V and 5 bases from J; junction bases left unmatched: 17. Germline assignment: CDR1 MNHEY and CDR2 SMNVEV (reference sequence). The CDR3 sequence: CASSLSPGASGSEDTQYF. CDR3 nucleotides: TGTGCCAGCAGCTTAAGCCCTGGGGCTAGCGGGAGTGAAGATACGCAGTATTTT.

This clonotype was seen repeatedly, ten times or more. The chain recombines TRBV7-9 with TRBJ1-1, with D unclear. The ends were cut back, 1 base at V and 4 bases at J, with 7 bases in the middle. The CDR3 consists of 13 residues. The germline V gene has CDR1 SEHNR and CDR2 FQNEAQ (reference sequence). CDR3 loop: CASSLGAVTEAFF. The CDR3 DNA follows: TGTGCCAGCAGCTTAGGGGCGGTCACTGAAGCTTTCTTT.